The 20 T cell receptor beta chains in this list originate from one sample, sequenced in a study of OX40 agonist ivuxolimab in advanced cancers. Method: immunoSEQ multiplex PCR; TCRdb's copy keeps in-frame clones and lacks some. In the table there are some 54,000 clones, 86% of which are singletons. Sequencing used CD4+ or CD8+ T cells sorted from blood, obtained in a trial of the OX40 agonist ivuxolimab. These receptors were obtained from an adult with an advanced solid tumor such as melanoma, head and neck, liver or kidney cancer.

The chain recombines TRBV19 with TRBJ2-5, with TRBD2 as a possible D gene (7 bases). V dropped 4 bases and J dropped 5 bases, with 14 bases sitting between them. This CDR3 is 14 amino acids long. Germline CDR1 reads LNHDA; CDR2 reads SQIVND (reference sequence). CDR3 nucleotides: TGTGCCAGTAGTACCGGGGGGCATTTGGAGACCCAGTACTTC. It is translated as CASSTGGHLETQYF.

V is TRBV11-2 and J is TRBJ2-2; D uncertain. The germline V gene encodes CDR1 SGHAT and CDR2 FQNNGV. V dropped 5 bases and J dropped 2 bases, with 18 bases sitting between them. This CDR3 comprises 17 residues. The CDR3 DNA follows: TGTGCCAGCAGCCCCTGGTCGGACCCAAAAAACACCGGGGAGCTGTTTTTT. It encodes CASSPWSDPKNTGELFF. Using reference TRBV11-2 and TRBJ2-2 for the parts outside the CDR3, the full variable domain is EAGVAQSPRYKIIEKRQSVAFWCNPISGHATLYWYQQILGQGPKLLIQFQNNGVVDDSQLPKDRFSAERLKGVDSTLKIQPAKLEDSAVYLCASSPWSDPKNTGELFFGEGSRLTVL.

In its sample, this clone was seen once. The CDR3 loop is CATQGVSYEQYF. The CDR3, as DNA: TGTGCCACCCAGGGGGTTTCCTACGAGCAGTACTTC. The gene calls are TRBV10-3 and TRBJ2-7; 7 positions match TRBD1. The CDR3 is 12 amino acids. Germline loops: CDR1 ENHRY, CDR2 SYGVKD. J was trimmed by 1 base and V by 10 bases; bases with no gene match: 4.

This clone was seen once. This sequence joins TRBV7-9 and TRBJ1-3; D gene uncertain. From germline, CDR1 is SEHNR and CDR2 FQNEAQ (reference sequence). CDR3 size: 16 residues. With 5 bases removed from V and 0 bases from J, the gap between germline ends came to 14 bases. This CDR3 is CASSTWTGFSGNTIYF. DNA for the CDR3: TGTGCCAGCAGCACGTGGACGGGATTCTCTGGAAACACCATATATTTT. The complete variable domain, with remaining parts taken from reference TRBV7-9 and TRBJ1-3, reads DTGVSQNPRHKITKRGQNVTFRCDPISEHNRLYWYRQTLGQGPEFLTYFQNEAQLEKSRLLSDRFSAERPKGSFSTLEIQRTEQGDSAMYLCASSTWTGFSGNTIYFGEGSWLTVV.

The J gene is TRBJ1-4, the V gene TRBV29-1; D gene unclear. This CDR3 is built from 13 residues. V lost 3 bases and J 4 bases, leaving 9 bases between the germline ends. Germline lookup yields CDR1 SQVTM and CDR2 ANQGSEA. The CDR3 nucleotides are TGCAGCGTTGAGGGTGCTGGTAATGAAAAACTGTTTTTT. The encoded protein is CSVEGAGNEKLFF.

About this clone itself: The junction differs from germline at one of its ends, possibly a read error. The rearrangement uses TRBV6-1 and TRBJ2-2; possibly TRBD1 for D (5 bases). Germline V gene sequence: CDR1 MNHNS, CDR2 SASEGT. The CDR3 is made up of 14 amino acids. The CDR3 loop is CASGEGAHTGELFF. The CDR3 nucleotides read TGTGCCAGCGGTGAAGGGGCCCACACCGGGGAGCTGTTTTTT.

The chain recombines TRBV2 with TRBJ2-1, with a weak D call TRBD2 (6 bases). The CDR3 is made up of 14 amino acids. CDR1 and CDR2 (germline): SNHLY, FYNNEI. The V and J ends lost 7 bases and 0 bases respectively, with 10 bases between them. The CDR3 region is CASNPGSSYNEQFF. CDR3 DNA: TGTGCCAGCAATCCCGGGAGCTCCTACAATGAGCAGTTCTTC.

This chain joins TRBV6-5 and TRBJ1-2, with TRBD1 identical over 8 bases. The CDR3 loop spans 14 amino acids. Looked up from germline, CDR1 is MNHEY and CDR2 is SVGAGI. Trimming cost V 7 bases and J 4 bases; bases outside gene matches: 8. The CDR3 spells CASTRSGQVYGYTF. The CDR3 nucleotides read TGTGCCAGCACCCGTTCGGGACAGGTCTATGGCTACACCTTC.

The chain has TRBV29-1 and TRBJ1-2, with D perhaps TRBD1 (6 bases). Germline values: CDR1 SQVTM, CDR2 ANQGSEA. Trimming stripped 2 bases from V and 4 bases from J, with 14 bases between. The CDR3 consists of 14 residues. The chain's CDR3 is CSVERGAPIYGYTF. The DNA for the CDR3 is TGCAGCGTTGAAAGGGGGGCCCCTATCTATGGCTACACCTTC. The full variable domain, in which reference TRBV29-1 and TRBJ1-2 provide the parts outside the CDR3, is SAVISQKPSRDICQRGTSLTIQCQVDSQVTMMFWYRQQPGQSLTLIATANQGSEATYESGFVIDKFPISRPNLTFSTLTVSNMSPEDSSIYLCSVERGAPIYGYTFGSGTRLTVV.

V is TRBV7-3 and J is TRBJ2-1; 10 bases map to TRBD1. This CDR3 contains 15 residues. Germline V gives CDR1 SGHTA, CDR2 FQGTGA. V lost 5 bases, J lost 4 bases, and 5 bases stayed unmatched. This CDR3 is CASSIRDRGYNEQFF. CDR3 in DNA: TGTGCCAGCAGCATCCGGGACAGGGGATACAATGAGCAGTTCTTC.

The chain links TRBV9 to TRBJ2-5; 7 positions match TRBD2. CDR1 is SGDLS and CDR2 is YYNGEE in the germline V gene. This CDR3 spans 16 amino acids. Trimming took 5 bases from V and 5 from J; bases not matched to a gene: 15. CDR3 sequence reads: CASSPREGHVTETQYF. The CDR3 region has the DNA TGTGCCAGCAGTCCGAGGGAGGGGCATGTTACGGAGACCCAGTACTTC.

V and J are TRBV28 and TRBJ1-2; 7 bases are shared with TRBD1. With V trimmed by 7 bases and J by 8 bases, 10 bases remained unmatched. The CDR3 totals 13 residues. From germline, CDR1 is MDHEN and CDR2 SYDVKM. The chain's CDR3 is CASNLDRVGGYTF. The CDR3 DNA follows: TGTGCCAGCAATCTTGACAGGGTGGGAGGCTACACCTTC.

The J gene is TRBJ2-7, the V gene TRBV5-1; D is undetermined. Germline V CDR1 and CDR2: SGHRS, YFSETQ. This CDR3 has 14 residues. The ends were cut back, 5 bases at V and 1 base at J, with 13 bases in the middle. The CDR3 DNA is TGCGCCAGCAGAGAGGATCCCGGATCCTACGAGCAGTACTTC. This gives the protein CASREDPGSYEQYF. The entire variable domain, with the rest obtained from reference TRBV5-1 and TRBJ2-7, is as follows: KAGVTQTPRYLIKTRGQQVTLSCSPISGHRSVSWYQQTPGQGLQFLFEYFSETQRNKGNFPGRFSGRQFSNSRSEMNVSTLELGDSALYLCASREDPGSYEQYFGPGTRLTVT.

The chain uses TRBV5-6 and TRBJ1-3, with TRBD1 as a possible D gene (5 bases). This CDR3 region has 14 residues. Trimming removed 0 bases at V and 4 bases at J, with 8 bases between. Germline assignment: CDR1 SGHDT and CDR2 YYEEEE. The CDR3, as DNA: TGTGCCAGCAGCTTGGAGGGGAAAGGAAACACCATATATTTT. Translated, it gives CASSLEGKGNTIYF.

The chain employs TRBV6-5 and TRBJ1-2; D unclear. Deletions cut 3 bases from V and 4 bases from J, with 9 bases between. The CDR3 contains 13 residues. Germline V gives CDR1 MNHEY, CDR2 SVGAGI. Written as DNA, the CDR3 is TGTGCCAGCAGTTATGAGGGAACCTATGGCTACACCTTC. Translating it yields CASSYEGTYGYTF.

The rearrangement joins TRBV28 to TRBJ2-3; D is ambiguous. The CDR3 covers 16 residues. The germline V gene encodes CDR1 MDHEN and CDR2 SYDVKM. The V gene lost 3 bases and the J gene lost 3 bases, with 16 bases spanning the gap. The CDR3 DNA reads TGTGCCAGCAGTTTGAGGATTCTTTCGCCTACAGATACGCAGTATTTT. Residues: CASSLRILSPTDTQYF.

This rearrangement joins TRBV5-1 to TRBJ2-1, with 14 bases matching TRBD2. The V gene's germline CDR1 is SGHRS and CDR2 YFSETQ. This CDR3 contains 16 residues. J gave up 9 bases and V 3 bases, and 8 bases lay outside the gene matches. The chain's CDR3 is CASSSPGLAGALEQFF. The CDR3 DNA is TGCGCCAGCAGCTCGCCGGGACTAGCGGGGGCCCTTGAGCAGTTCTTC.

The chain combines TRBV12-5 with TRBJ1-2; tentative D call: TRBD1 (5 bases). Germline-derived CDR1 and CDR2 are LGHNT and FRNRAP. Trimming removed 5 bases at V and 4 bases at J, with 14 bases between. CDR3 length: 14 residues. CDR3 protein: CASGNRGGLYGYTF. DNA of the CDR3: TGTGCTAGTGGTAACCGGGGGGGACTCTATGGCTACACCTTC.

The chain couples TRBV19 to TRBJ1-2; D gene unclear. CDR3 length: 13 amino acids. The germline CDR1 and CDR2 sequences are LNHDA and SQIVND (reference sequence). V was clipped by 5 bases and J by 8 bases, with 15 bases between them. The CDR3 reads CASSEVSGGGYTF. In DNA form, the CDR3 reads TGTGCCAGTAGTGAGGTCAGTGGTGGAGGCTACACCTTC.

This chain connects TRBV25-1 to TRBJ1-2, with D perhaps matching TRBD1 (5 bases). Trimming cost V 4 bases and J 8 bases, with 17 bases left between them. This CDR3 region has 14 residues. Looked up from germline, CDR1 is MGHDK and CDR2 is SYGVNS. CDR3 bases: TGTGCCAGCAGTGTGTTATCGGGGGTGCGGGGCTACACCTTC. It translates to CASSVLSGVRGYTF.